Listed here is a single T cell receptor beta chain. The antigen is not known. Isolated per sample were at least 7 million PBMCs. This specimen comes from a study of blood T cells in healthy people across ages. Findings of the study overall: It was the long-lived donors that had more naive CD4+ cells and higher diversity than aged donors.

Trimming stripped 5 bases from V and 9 bases from J, with 21 bases between. Germline-derived CDR1 and CDR2 are SGHDT and YYEEEE. The CDR3 length is 14 residues. For the second PCR, which ran for roughly 7 to 11 cycles, a sample-barcoded 5' primer and a J-beta primer mix were used. Tags on each cDNA molecule came from a template-switch adaptor with 12 random nucleotides. Each CDR3 protein gets one entry after TCRdb re-called the 5' RACE reads with MiXCR. The sample has around 690,000 distinct CDR3 sequences, 45% to 65% seen once. This TCR was sampled from a man aged 55 to 70 in good health. The chain recombines TRBV5-6 with TRBJ2-7; possibly TRBD1 for D (8 bases). The sample comprised blood. The CDR3, as DNA: TGTGCCAGCAGGCCTACAGGGGGGGAAGCTGGGCAGTACTTC. Translating it yields CASRPTGGEAGQYF.